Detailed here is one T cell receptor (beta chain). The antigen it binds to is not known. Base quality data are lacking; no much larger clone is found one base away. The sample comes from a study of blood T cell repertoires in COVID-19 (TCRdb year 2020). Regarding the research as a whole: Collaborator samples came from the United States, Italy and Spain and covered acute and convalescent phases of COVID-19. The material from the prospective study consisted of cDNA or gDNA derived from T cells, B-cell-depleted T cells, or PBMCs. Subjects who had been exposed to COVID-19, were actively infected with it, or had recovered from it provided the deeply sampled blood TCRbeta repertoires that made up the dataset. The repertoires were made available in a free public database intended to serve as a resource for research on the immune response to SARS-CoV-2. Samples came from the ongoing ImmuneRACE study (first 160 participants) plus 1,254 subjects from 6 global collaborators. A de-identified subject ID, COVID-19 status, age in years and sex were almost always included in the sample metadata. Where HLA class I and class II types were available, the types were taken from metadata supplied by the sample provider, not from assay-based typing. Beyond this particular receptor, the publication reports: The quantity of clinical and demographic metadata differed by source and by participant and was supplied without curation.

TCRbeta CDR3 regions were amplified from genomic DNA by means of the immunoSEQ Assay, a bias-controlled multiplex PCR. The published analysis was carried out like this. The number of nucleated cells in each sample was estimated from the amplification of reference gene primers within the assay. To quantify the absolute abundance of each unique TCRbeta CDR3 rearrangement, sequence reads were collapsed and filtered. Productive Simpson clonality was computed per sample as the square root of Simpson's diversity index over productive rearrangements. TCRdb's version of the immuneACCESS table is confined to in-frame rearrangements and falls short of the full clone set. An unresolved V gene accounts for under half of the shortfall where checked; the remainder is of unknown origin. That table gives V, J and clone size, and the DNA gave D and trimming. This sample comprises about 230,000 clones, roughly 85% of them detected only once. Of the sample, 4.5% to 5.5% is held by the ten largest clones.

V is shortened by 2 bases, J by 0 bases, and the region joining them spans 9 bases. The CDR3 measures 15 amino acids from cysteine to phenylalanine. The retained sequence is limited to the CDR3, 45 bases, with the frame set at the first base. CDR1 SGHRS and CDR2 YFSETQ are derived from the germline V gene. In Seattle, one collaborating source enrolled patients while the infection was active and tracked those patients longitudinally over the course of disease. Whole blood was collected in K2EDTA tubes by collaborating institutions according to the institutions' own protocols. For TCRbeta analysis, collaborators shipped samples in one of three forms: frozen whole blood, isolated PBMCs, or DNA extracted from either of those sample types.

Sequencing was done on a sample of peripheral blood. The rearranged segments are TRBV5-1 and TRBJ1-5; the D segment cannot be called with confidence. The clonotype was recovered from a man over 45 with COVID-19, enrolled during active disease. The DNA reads TGCGCCAGCAGCTTCGGTGATTATAGCAATCAGCCCCAGCATTTT. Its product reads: CASSFGDYSNQPQHF.